The 32 T cell receptor beta chains below all came from one sample that was sequenced in a study of cytomegalovirus exposure and HLA in healthy donors. Researchers ran the PCR with 60 Vbeta and 13 Jbeta primers. Here immunoSEQ multiplex PCR was the method, and the copy in TCRdb shows in-frame clones only, minus some. The profile covers roughly 99,000 clones, with about 74% appearing a single time and around 15% taken by the ten largest. The specimen sequenced was PBMCs. These receptors were obtained from a man aged 55 to 70 in good health and CMV-seropositive.

The rearrangement uses TRBV10-2 and TRBJ1-2; D gene unclear. In germline, CDR1 is WSHSY, CDR2 SAAADI. The CDR3 length is 13 residues. V was clipped by 7 bases and J by 2 bases, with 11 bases between them. CDR3 coding DNA: TGCGCCAGCAAATCCACAACAAACTATGGCTACACCTTC. Protein sequence: CASKSTTNYGYTF.

The chain recombines TRBV18 with TRBJ1-5, with TRBD1 matching over 9 bases. V dropped 4 bases and J dropped 0; count of bases not matched to a gene: 7. In germline, CDR1 is KGHSH, CDR2 LQKENI. CDR3 length: 17 residues. The CDR3 sequence: CASSLYGQGISNQPQHF. The DNA of the CDR3 is TGTGCCAGCTCACTCTATGGACAGGGGATTAGCAATCAGCCCCAGCATTTT. Filled out from reference TRBV18 and TRBJ1-5, the complete variable domain reads NAGVMQNPRHLVRRRGQEARLRCSPMKGHSHVYWYRQLPEEGLKFMVYLQKENIIDESGMPKERFSAEFPKEGPSILRIQQVVRGDSAAYFCASSLYGQGISNQPQHFGDGTRLSIL.

The chain couples TRBV21-1 to TRBJ1-5; the D call TRBD1 from the table was never checked on the DNA. TRBV21-1 is shown as a pseudogene. The CDR3 contains 18 residues. The CDR3 is CASSKGAFGGIGDQPQHF. DNA of the CDR3: TGTGCCAGCAGCAAAGGGGCGTTTGGGGGCATAGGGGATCAGCCCCAGCATTTT.

The chain joins TRBV7-2 to TRBJ2-7; 7 nucleotides align to TRBD1. This CDR3 is 13 amino acids long. Unmatched junction bases numbered 3, after V lost 5 bases and J lost 2 bases. Germline V gene data show CDR1 as SGHTA and CDR2 as FQGNSA. CDR3 loop: CASSRTGAYEQYF. Here the CDR3 DNA reads TGTGCCAGCAGCCGAACAGGGGCCTACGAGCAGTACTTC.

The CDR3 loop is CASSLARTGLGEQYF. CDR3 coding DNA: TGTGCCAGCAGCTTAGCCCGAACAGGGTTGGGCGAGCAGTACTTC. The V and J genes are TRBV7-3 and TRBJ2-7, with D maybe TRBD1 (6 bases). Trimming cost V 2 bases and J 6 bases, with 17 bases left between them. Germline lookup yields CDR1 SGHTA and CDR2 FQGTGA. This CDR3 spans 15 amino acids.

This clone has a single count. The CDR3 here is CASSYNRDTGELFF. CDR3 in DNA: TGTGCCAGCAGCTACAATCGGGACACCGGGGAGCTGTTTTTT. The rearrangement joins TRBV7-9 to TRBJ2-2, with D hard to call. The CDR3 totals 14 residues. V was trimmed by 4 bases and J by 3 bases, leaving 9 bases between them. Germline CDR1 and CDR2: SEHNR and FQNEAQ (reference sequence).

J is TRBJ2-4 and V is TRBV30, with D perhaps matching TRBD1 (6 bases). Trimming stripped 7 bases from V and 0 bases from J, with 13 bases between. The CDR3 loop spans 14 amino acids. Germline CDR1 reads GTSNPN; CDR2 reads SVGIG (reference sequence). This CDR3 reads CALNRAPAKNIQYF. Here the CDR3 DNA reads TGTGCCTTAAACAGGGCACCAGCCAAAAACATTCAGTACTTC.

This chain's CDR3 is CASSSIATRHYEQYF. CDR3 DNA sequence: TGTGCCAGCAGCTCAATCGCGACTAGGCACTACGAGCAGTACTTC. This chain connects TRBV5-4 to TRBJ2-7; D perhaps matches TRBD2 (6 bases). The CDR3 is made up of 15 amino acids. V was trimmed by 3 bases and J by 3 bases, leaving 16 bases between them. Germline V lookup: CDR1 SGHNT, CDR2 YYREEE (reference sequence).

The count of this clone is one. The chain links TRBV18 to TRBJ1-6, with a tentative D call TRBD1 (5 bases). V was shortened by 2 bases and J by 8 bases, with 10 bases between the two germline ends. The CDR3 contains 14 residues. Germline V gene sequence: CDR1 KGHSH, CDR2 LQKENI. This chain's CDR3 is CASSPSGMDSPLHF. As DNA, the CDR3 is TGTGCCAGCTCACCATCAGGGATGGATTCACCCCTCCACTTT.

The rearrangement uses TRBV6-6 and TRBJ2-7; a weak D match, TRBD2 (5 bases). This CDR3 region has 14 residues. V shed 2 bases and J shed 7 bases, with 15 bases lying between them. CDR1 and CDR2 from the germline V gene are MNHNY and SVGAGI (reference sequence). CDR3 amino acids: CASSYQLGGLEQYF. In nucleotides, the CDR3 is TGTGCCAGCAGTTACCAGCTCGGAGGACTGGAGCAGTACTTC.

This clone was recorded once. The chain combines TRBV28 with TRBJ2-3; D is undetermined. Germline-derived CDR1 and CDR2 are MDHEN and SYDVKM. This CDR3 contains 18 residues. V was pared by 10 bases and J by 11 bases, with 37 bases between. The CDR3 DNA sequence: TGTGCCATAGGTTCCACAGCATCCTTCCCCTCCCAGAGTAAAAAGCAGTATTTT. Its translation is CAIGSTASFPSQSKKQYF.

This clone was counted only a few times. The chain has TRBV5-1 and TRBJ2-6; TRBD1 matches at 8 bases. Germline-derived CDR1 and CDR2 are SGHRS and YFSETQ. The CDR3 covers 13 residues. Trimming removed 4 bases from V and 9 bases from J; junction bases left unmatched: 3. DNA of the CDR3: TGCGCCAGCAGCGAGGACAGGGTCAACGTCCTGACTTTC. Residues: CASSEDRVNVLTF. The entire variable domain, with the rest obtained from reference TRBV5-1 and TRBJ2-6, is as follows: KAGVTQTPRYLIKTRGQQVTLSCSPISGHRSVSWYQQTPGQGLQFLFEYFSETQRNKGNFPGRFSGRQFSNSRSEMNVSTLELGDSALYLCASSEDRVNVLTFGAGSRLTVL.

V usage is TRBV7-9 and J usage is TRBJ2-7; D is unresolved. The V end was cut by 8 bases, the J end by 2 bases, with 10 bases between. Germline V lookup: CDR1 SEHNR, CDR2 FQNEAQ (reference sequence). This CDR3 is 12 amino acids long. This CDR3 is CASARGTYEQYF. The DNA for the CDR3 is TGTGCCAGCGCACGAGGTACCTACGAGCAGTACTTC.

CDR3 sequence reads: CASSFSLLDRENTEAFF. For the CDR3, the DNA is TGTGCCAGCAGTTTCTCCCTCCTCGACAGGGAGAACACTGAAGCTTTCTTT. The chain links TRBV27 to TRBJ1-1, with TRBD1 matching over 7 bases. Germline V CDR1 and CDR2: MNHEY, SMNVEV (reference sequence). With 3 bases clipped from V and 1 base from J, the junction kept 11 bases outside the gene matches. This CDR3 spans 17 amino acids.

V usage is TRBV10-2 and J usage is TRBJ1-1; possible D gene TRBD1, 5 bases. The CDR3 runs 15 residues. CDR1 is WSHSY and CDR2 is SAAADI in the germline V gene. V gave up 3 bases and J gave up 0 bases, with 11 bases separating them. The CDR3 region has the DNA TGCGCCAGCAGTGATGGGGCAGGGCTGAACACTGAAGCTTTCTTT. Amino acids: CASSDGAGLNTEAFF.

Comments on this clone: A read error may account for a junction end that differs from germline. The chain couples TRBV5-5 to TRBJ2-7; 10 positions agree with TRBD1. The CDR3 is 15 amino acids. CDR1 SGHKS and CDR2 YYEKEE come from the germline V gene (reference sequence). DNA for the CDR3: TGTGCCAGCAGTTTGGGACAGGGGAGTAGATACGAGCAGTACTTC. It yields the protein CASSLGQGSRYEQYF. The full variable domain, with the rest looked up from reference TRBV5-5 and TRBJ2-7, is DAGVTQSPTHLIKTRGQQVTLRCSPISGHKSVSWYQQVLGQGPQFIFQYYEKEERGRGNFPDRFSARQFPNYSSELNVNALLLGDSALYLCASSLGQGSRYEQYFGPGTRLTVT.

This chain uses TRBV4-2 with TRBJ2-1; the match to TRBD2 covers 9 bases. Germline CDR1 reads LGHNA; CDR2 reads YNFKEQ. The length of the CDR3 is 15 residues. The trim removed 0 bases at V and 6 bases at J, leaving 3 bases unmatched. The CDR3 DNA follows: TGTGCCAGCAGCCAAGATTTACTAGCGGGCAATGAGCAGTTCTTC. As protein: CASSQDLLAGNEQFF.

The chain employs TRBV5-5 and TRBJ2-3; no clear D gene. This CDR3 has 13 amino acids. The V end lost 0 bases, the J end lost 1 base, and 3 bases lay between the germline ends. The germline CDR1 and CDR2 sequences are SGHKS and YYEKEE (reference sequence). The CDR3 is CASSLAGTDTQYF. CDR3 bases: TGTGCCAGCAGCTTGGCGGGCACAGATACGCAGTATTTT.

This clone was seen only a few times. V is TRBV6-6 and J is TRBJ1-1; 9 nucleotides match TRBD1. The V gene's germline CDR1 is MNHNY and CDR2 SVGAGI (reference sequence). The CDR3 has 16 residues. The V and J ends lost 0 bases and 6 bases, in that order; junction bases with no gene match: 8. CDR3 sequence (DNA): TGTGCCAGCAGTTACTCGATGGGACAGGGTACCGCTGAAGCTTTCTTT. It translates to CASSYSMGQGTAEAFF.

The table lists this clone with a few counts. The V and J genes are TRBV6-6 and TRBJ1-5; the D is unclear. Germline CDR1 is MNHNY and CDR2 is SVGAGI (reference sequence). Deletions cut 8 bases from V and 3 bases from J, with 8 bases between. This CDR3 spans 12 amino acids. The CDR3 DNA reads TGTGCCAGCGGACTTGACAATCAGCCCCAGCATTTT. It specifies CASGLDNQPQHF.

The rearrangement links TRBV14 to TRBJ1-1; maybe TRBD1 (6 bases). V dropped 3 bases and J dropped 1 base, with 9 bases sitting between them. This CDR3 spans 14 amino acids. In germline, CDR1 is SGHDN, CDR2 FVKESK. Here the CDR3 DNA reads TGTGCCAGCAGCCACAGGGGTGGGAACACTGAAGCTTTCTTT. Amino acids: CASSHRGGNTEAFF.

This chain joins TRBV7-9 and TRBJ2-2; D unclear. The CDR3 is 13 amino acids. CDR1 and CDR2 (germline): SEHNR, FQNEAQ (reference sequence). Trimming pared 1 base from V and 8 bases from J, leaving 8 bases between. The CDR3 region has the DNA TGTGCCAGCAGCTTAGTTTTACAGGGGGAGCTGTTTTTT. This encodes CASSLVLQGELFF.

The V and J genes are TRBV27 and TRBJ2-1, with D tentatively TRBD2 (5 bases). Germline V gene lookup returns CDR1 MNHEY and CDR2 SMNVEV (reference sequence). V gave up 0 bases and J gave up 3 bases, with 9 bases separating them. This CDR3 is 15 amino acids long. In DNA, the CDR3 is TGTGCCAGCAGTTTATCGTCCCGGGGCTACAATGAGCAGTTCTTC. This translates into CASSLSSRGYNEQFF.

V usage is TRBV7-3 and J usage is TRBJ2-3; a weak D match, TRBD2 (6 bases). V dropped 5 bases and J dropped 1 base, with 10 bases sitting between them. The CDR3 covers 14 residues. Looked up from germline, CDR1 is SGHTA and CDR2 is FQGTGA. The CDR3 DNA is TGTGCCAGCAGCACCACGGGGGGCACAGATACGCAGTATTTT. This gives the protein CASSTTGGTDTQYF.

For this clone: At one end the junction does not follow the germline gene, possibly because of a read error. This chain joins TRBV25-1 and TRBJ1-2, with D tentatively TRBD1 (5 bases). Germline assignment: CDR1 MGHDK and CDR2 SYGVNS. This CDR3 region has 16 residues. The CDR3 sequence is CASKSKEPGLSYSYTF. CDR3 DNA: TGTGCCAGCAAATCAAAAGAACCGGGACTGAGCTATAGCTACACCTTC.

V gene TRBV27 combines with J gene TRBJ1-6, with D possibly being TRBD1 (5 bases). The CDR3 is made up of 14 amino acids. In germline, CDR1 is MNHEY, CDR2 SMNVEV (reference sequence). Trimming removed 3 bases from V and 4 bases from J, with 7 bases in between. This CDR3 reads CASSFKGYNSPLHF. The CDR3 DNA reads as TGTGCCAGCAGTTTCAAGGGGTATAATTCACCCCTCCACTTT.

The chain couples TRBV6-5 to TRBJ1-4, with D perhaps TRBD1 (6 bases). Trimming left V 0 bases short and J 4 bases short, with 9 bases between. The CDR3 runs 15 residues. CDR1 MNHEY and CDR2 SVGAGI come from the germline V gene. CDR3 DNA: TGTGCCAGCAGTTACTCGGACAGAATTAATGAAAAACTGTTTTTT. It is translated as CASSYSDRINEKLFF.

This chain joins TRBV9 and TRBJ1-5; the match to TRBD1 covers 7 bases. Germline values: CDR1 SGDLS, CDR2 YYNGEE. Unmatched junction bases numbered 8, after V lost 3 bases and J lost 8 bases. The CDR3 contains 14 residues. CDR3 bases: TGTGCCAGCAGCGCTCACAGGGGTGGGGAGCCCCAGCATTTT. It yields the protein CASSAHRGGEPQHF.

This clone was seen a handful of times. The chain links TRBV5-4 to TRBJ1-1; D is ambiguous. The CDR3 contains 14 residues. Germline lookup yields CDR1 SGHNT and CDR2 YYREEE (reference sequence). Trimming stripped 0 bases from V and 1 base from J, with 7 bases between. CDR3 amino acids: CASSLVPGNTEAFF. CDR3 bases: TGTGCCAGCAGCTTGGTCCCAGGGAACACTGAAGCTTTCTTT.

The CDR3 protein is CASSQGQGADEQYF. CDR3 nucleotide sequence: TGCGCCAGCAGCCAAGGTCAGGGGGCGGACGAGCAGTACTTC. The genes are TRBV4-1 and TRBJ2-7; 8 nucleotides agree with TRBD1. CDR3 length: 14 amino acids. V was pared by 1 base and J by 5 bases, with 4 bases of the junction left unmatched. Germline V CDR1 and CDR2: MGHRA, YSYEKL.

This chain connects TRBV5-4 to TRBJ2-7, with 10 bases fitting TRBD2. CDR1 SGHNT and CDR2 YYREEE come from the germline V gene (reference sequence). V dropped 2 bases and J dropped 7; count of bases not matched to a gene: 6. The CDR3 has 14 residues. Here the CDR3 reads CASSFLAGAREQYF. CDR3 nucleotides: TGTGCCAGCAGCTTCCTAGCGGGGGCAAGGGAGCAGTACTTC.

About this clone: Mismatch with germline at one junction end may stem from a read error. The CDR3 loop reads CASREGLEGGYTQYF. In nucleotides, the CDR3 is TGTGCCAGCCGTGAGGGACTAGAGGGGGGGTATACGCAGTATTTT. The V gene is TRBV2, the J gene TRBJ2-3; 8 nucleotides agree with TRBD2. The CDR3 has 15 amino acids. Germline assignment: CDR1 SNHLY and CDR2 FYNNEI. The complete variable domain, with remaining parts taken from reference TRBV2 and TRBJ2-3, reads EPEVTQTPSHQVTQMGQEVILRCVPISNHLYFYWYRQILGQKVEFLVSFYNNEISEKSEIFDDQFSVERPDGSNFTLKIRSTKLEDSAMYFCASREGLEGGYTQYFGPGTRLTVL.